One and the same sample provided the 7 T cell receptor beta chains below, sequenced in a study of T cell responses to AZD1222 COVID-19 vaccine (dated by TCRdb to the early 2020s). The intended sense of this specimen's time point label: baseline before first vaccination. Libraries were prepared through the immunoSEQ multiplex PCR assay. TCRdb re-hosts the immuneACCESS table, in-frame sequences only. Its copies lack some clones; in the studies checked, an unresolved V gene accounts for under half of them, and the cause for the rest is not known. Counted in this sample were about 130,000 clones; around 90% of them appeared once. The ten largest clonotypes hold approximately 1.5% of the sample. This specimen was peripheral blood, taken on day 0 of AZD1222 vaccination. These receptors all stem from an adult in good health.

The CDR3 DNA reads TGTGCCAGCAGCTCGGGGAAGACCCAGCATTTT. Residues: CASSSGKTQHF. The chain employs TRBV7-2 and TRBJ1-5; D remains ambiguous. Trimming removed 4 bases at V and 11 bases at J, with 9 bases between. Germline V gene lookup returns CDR1 SGHTA and CDR2 FQGNSA. This CDR3 has 11 amino acids.

The gene calls are TRBV5-1 and TRBJ2-3; TRBD1 might be the D (6 bases). CDR3 length: 14 amino acids. Per germline, CDR1 SGHRS and CDR2 YFSETQ. V lost 4 bases and J lost 5, with 14 bases in between. CDR3 loop: CASSRGQNLDTQYF. CDR3 DNA: TGCGCCAGCAGCCGCGGACAGAACTTAGATACGCAGTATTTT.

The rearrangement joins TRBV14 to TRBJ1-1; no definite D call. This CDR3 spans 14 amino acids. Germline lookup yields CDR1 SGHDN and CDR2 FVKESK. Trimming removed 2 bases at V and 5 bases at J, with 12 bases between. The CDR3 DNA reads as TGTGCCAGCAGCCAACGACAAGGAAGGACTGAAGCTTTCTTT. As protein: CASSQRQGRTEAFF.

The chain uses TRBV19 and TRBJ1-5; D remains ambiguous. Trimming removed 5 bases at V and 0 bases at J, with 14 bases between. The CDR3 runs to 16 residues. Germline V gives CDR1 LNHDA, CDR2 SQIVND (reference sequence). The CDR3 DNA reads as TGTGCCAGTAGTTCCCGACACCGTTATAGCAATCAGCCCCAGCATTTT. Amino acid sequence: CASSSRHRYSNQPQHF.

This chain uses TRBV14 with TRBJ2-3; D remains unclear. Per the germline V gene, CDR1 is SGHDN and CDR2 is FVKESK. V was shortened by 3 bases and J by 1 base, with 11 bases between the two germline ends. The length of the CDR3 is 15 residues. The CDR3 DNA follows: TGTGCCAGCAGCCAGGGCTCACCCCGCACAGATACGCAGTATTTT. This sequence encodes CASSQGSPRTDTQYF.

The gene calls are TRBV12-5 and TRBJ1-2, with 7 bases matching TRBD1. V was pared by 1 base and J by 5 bases, with 13 bases of the junction left unmatched. The V gene's germline CDR1 is LGHNT and CDR2 FRNRAP. The CDR3 has 17 residues. This CDR3 reads CASGLDDPGQFPYGYTF. In DNA, the CDR3 is TGTGCTAGTGGTTTGGACGACCCGGGACAGTTCCCATATGGCTACACCTTC.

This chain uses TRBV3-1 (or the pseudogene TRBV3-2) with TRBJ1-4, with 11 bases matching TRBD1. The germline CDR1 and CDR2 sequences are LGHDT and YNNKEL (reference sequence). CDR3 size: 15 residues. Trimming removed 3 bases from V and 7 bases from J; junction bases left unmatched: 4. In DNA, the CDR3 is TGTGCCAGCAGCCATTCCGGGACAGGGGGTGAAAAACTGTTTTTT. Translating it yields CASSHSGTGGEKLFF.